The clone carrying this T cell receptor (beta chain) was picked up a small number of times. Antigen specificity is unknown. The TCR beta CDR3 regions underwent amplification from RNA transcripts. The first-round RT-PCR employed HTBI primers together with the Qiagen OneStep RT-PCR kit. A multiplex PCR was then performed as the second round. TCRdb redid the calling of the multiplex PCR reads with MiXCR, one entry per CDR3 protein. The sample holds around 520,000 distinct CDR3 sequences, roughly 39% seen once. This entry comes from a study of Graves' ophthalmopathy and Graves' hyperthyroidism. Study-wide results and limits: Blood also harbored most expanded thyroid clonotypes above 0.001 frequency.

V was clipped by 7 bases and J by 3 bases, with 19 bases between them. Per the germline V gene, CDR1 is LGHDT and CDR2 is YNNKEL (reference sequence). The CDR3 is 15 residues long. Hyperthyroidism patients were newly diagnosed, ill under 2 months, and aged 18 to 65 years. Clinical symptoms and serum thyroxine were used for diagnosis; TRAb, thyroid ultrasound and orbital computed tomography were also relied on. This sequence joins TRBV3-1 and TRBJ2-7; a possible D gene is TRBD1 (6 bases). The sequence derives from an adult man with Graves' hyperthyroidism. The sample taken for sequencing was peripheral blood or thyroid tissue (not recorded which). CDR3 bases: TGTGCCAGCACATGGCGAGGGGGAATGTTCTACGAGCAGTACTTC. It translates to CASTWRGGMFYEQYF.